The sequence of this TCR beta chain was determined in a study of blood T cell repertoires in COVID-19. On the study more broadly: In each case, the material was cDNA or gDNA derived from T cells, B-cell-depleted T cells, or PBMCs.

J lost 7 bases, V lost 2 bases, and 4 bases had no gene match. CDR3 size: 14 residues. Germline CDR1 and CDR2: ENHRY and SYGVKD. Using immunoSEQ multiplex PCR, the repertoire was profiled, and TCRdb retains in-frame clones only, with some absent. The sample lists tens of thousands of clones; 85% to 90% were seen once. The chain links TRBV10-3 to TRBJ2-1, with 8 bases matching TRBD1. Sequencing was done on a sample of peripheral blood. The sequence was obtained from a man aged 70-80 years with acute or convalescent COVID-19. CDR3 sequence (DNA): TGTGCCATCAGTGAGACAGGGGGGATAAATGAGCAGTTCTTC. It codes for CAISETGGINEQFF.